This T cell receptor beta chain comes out of a study of CD8 T cells in ankylosing spondylitis. Germline V gene lookup returns CDR1 SGDLS and CDR2 YYNGEE. Trimming removed 0 bases from V and 7 bases from J, with 4 bases in between. This CDR3 has 12 residues. Via MiXCR, TCRdb re-called the 5' RACE reads, giving one row per CDR3 protein. The sample lists 20,000 to 30,000 distinct CDR3 sequences; under 15% were seen once. The table lists this clonotype with many counts. The sequence was collected from a male donor with ankylosing spondylitis or in good health (not recorded which). The chain combines TRBV9 with TRBJ2-2, with no clear D. Sequenced sample: blood. Here the CDR3 DNA reads TGTGCCAGCAGCGTAGAGATCGGGGAGCTGTTTTTT. Translating gives CASSVEIGELFF.